The entry below describes one T cell receptor (beta chain). The antigen remains unidentified. The naive CD8 population came from CD45RO-negative cells selected for CCR7, without terminally differentiated effector memory CD45RA+ cells. Sequenced by immunoSEQ multiplex PCR; TCRdb stores in-frame clones only, minus some. The sample contains over 2 million clones, just under 95% of which appear only once. The data were obtained in a study of shared clonotypes between healthy human individuals. Whole-study context: A couple of women and a few men aged 18 to 49 made up the donors. Researchers assigned three CD4 naive, three CD4 memory, two CD8 naive and one CD8 memory plate to each donor.

General study points: Clonotypes that were shared across four donors made up roughly 5% of naive CD4 clonotypes.

From germline, CDR1 is MNHEY and CDR2 SMNVEV (reference sequence). The CDR3 extends over 13 amino acids. Trimming pared 3 bases from V and 5 bases from J, leaving 8 bases between. The receptor's source is a man aged 18 to 30 in good health. The chain combines TRBV27 with TRBJ2-1, with D unclear. The sample comprised naive CD8+ T cells sorted from blood. CDR3: CASSFPNNNEQFF. The CDR3 nucleotides are TGTGCCAGCAGTTTCCCGAACAACAATGAGCAGTTCTTC.